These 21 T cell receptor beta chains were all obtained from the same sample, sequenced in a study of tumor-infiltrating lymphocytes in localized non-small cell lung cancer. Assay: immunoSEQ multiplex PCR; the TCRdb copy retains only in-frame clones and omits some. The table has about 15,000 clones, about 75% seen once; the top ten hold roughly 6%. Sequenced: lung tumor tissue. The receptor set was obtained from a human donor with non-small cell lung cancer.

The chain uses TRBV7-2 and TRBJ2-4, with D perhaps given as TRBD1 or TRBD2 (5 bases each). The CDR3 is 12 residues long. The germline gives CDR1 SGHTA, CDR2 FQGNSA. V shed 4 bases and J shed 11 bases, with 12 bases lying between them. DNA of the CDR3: TGTGCCAGCAGCTCGTACGGGGCTTTTCAGTACTTC. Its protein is CASSSYGAFQYF.

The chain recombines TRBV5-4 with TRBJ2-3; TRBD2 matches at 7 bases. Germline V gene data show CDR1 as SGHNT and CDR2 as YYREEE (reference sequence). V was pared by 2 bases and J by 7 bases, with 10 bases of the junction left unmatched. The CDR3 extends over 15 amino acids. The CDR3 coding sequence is TGTGCCAGCAGCTTCACCGGGAGGTTCCCCTATACGCAGTATTTT. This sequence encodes CASSFTGRFPYTQYF.

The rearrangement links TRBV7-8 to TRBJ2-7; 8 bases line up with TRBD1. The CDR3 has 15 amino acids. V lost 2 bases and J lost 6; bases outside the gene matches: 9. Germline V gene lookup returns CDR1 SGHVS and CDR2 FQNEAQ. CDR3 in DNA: TGTGCCAGCAGCTTAATTCAGCAGGGGGCAGGCGAGCAGTACTTC. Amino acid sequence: CASSLIQQGAGEQYF.

The CDR3 bases are TGTGCCATGGGACAGATGTACGAGCAGTACTTC. Translated: CAMGQMYEQYF. V and J are TRBV10-3 and TRBJ2-7, with TRBD1 identical over 7 bases. The CDR3 runs to 11 residues. The germline CDR1 and CDR2 sequences are ENHRY and SYGVKD. After removal of 9 bases from V and 4 bases from J, the junction contained 3 bases not matched to a gene.

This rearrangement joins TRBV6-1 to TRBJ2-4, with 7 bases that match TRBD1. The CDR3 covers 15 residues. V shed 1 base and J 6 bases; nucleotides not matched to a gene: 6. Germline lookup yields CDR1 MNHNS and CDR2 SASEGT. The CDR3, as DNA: TGTGCCAGCAGTGAAGACAGGGGTTATGGAAACATTCAGTACTTC. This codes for CASSEDRGYGNIQYF.

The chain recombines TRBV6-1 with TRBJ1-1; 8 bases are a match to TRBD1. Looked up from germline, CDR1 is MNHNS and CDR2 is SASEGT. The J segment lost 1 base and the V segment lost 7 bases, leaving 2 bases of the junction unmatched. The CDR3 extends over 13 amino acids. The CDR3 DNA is TGTGCCAGCAAAGGGACAGGGAACACTGAAGCTTTCTTT. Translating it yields CASKGTGNTEAFF.

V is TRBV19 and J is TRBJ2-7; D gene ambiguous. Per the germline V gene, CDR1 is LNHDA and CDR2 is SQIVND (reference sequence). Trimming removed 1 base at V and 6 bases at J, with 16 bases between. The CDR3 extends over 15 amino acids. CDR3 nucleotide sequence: TGTGCCAGTAGTATAGGACCCCGTAAGACCGGCGAGCAGTACTTC. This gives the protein CASSIGPRKTGEQYF.

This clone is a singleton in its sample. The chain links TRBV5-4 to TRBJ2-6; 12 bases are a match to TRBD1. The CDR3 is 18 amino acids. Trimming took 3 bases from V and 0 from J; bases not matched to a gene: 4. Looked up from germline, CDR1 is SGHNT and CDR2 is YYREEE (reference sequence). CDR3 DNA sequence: TGTGCCAGCAGCTCCCGGGACAGGGGGCACTCTGGGGCCAACGTCCTGACTTTC. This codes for CASSSRDRGHSGANVLTF.

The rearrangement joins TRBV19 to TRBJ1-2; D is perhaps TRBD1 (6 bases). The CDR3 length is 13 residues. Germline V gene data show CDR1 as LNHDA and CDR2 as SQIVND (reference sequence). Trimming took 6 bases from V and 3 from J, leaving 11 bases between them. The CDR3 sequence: CASSNREDYGYTF. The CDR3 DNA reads TGTGCCAGTAGCAACAGGGAGGACTATGGCTACACCTTC.

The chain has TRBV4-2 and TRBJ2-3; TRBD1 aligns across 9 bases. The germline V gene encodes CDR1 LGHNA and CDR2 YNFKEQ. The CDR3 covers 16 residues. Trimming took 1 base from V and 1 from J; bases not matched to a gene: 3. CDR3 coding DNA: TGTGCCAGCAGCCAAGTACAGGGGGCCGGCACAGATACGCAGTATTTT. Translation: CASSQVQGAGTDTQYF.

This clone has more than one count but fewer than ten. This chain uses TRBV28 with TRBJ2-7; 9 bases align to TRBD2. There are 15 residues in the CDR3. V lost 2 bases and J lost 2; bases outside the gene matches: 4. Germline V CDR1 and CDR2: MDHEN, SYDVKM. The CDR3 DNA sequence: TGTGCCAGCAGTTTAGGGCTAGCGGGAACCTACGAGCAGTACTTC. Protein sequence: CASSLGLAGTYEQYF. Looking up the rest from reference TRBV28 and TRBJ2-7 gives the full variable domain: DVKVTQSSRYLVKRTGEKVFLECVQDMDHENMFWYRQDPGLGLRLIYFSYDVKMKEKGDIPEGYSVSREKKERFSLILESASTNQTSMYLCASSLGLAGTYEQYFGPGTRLTVT.

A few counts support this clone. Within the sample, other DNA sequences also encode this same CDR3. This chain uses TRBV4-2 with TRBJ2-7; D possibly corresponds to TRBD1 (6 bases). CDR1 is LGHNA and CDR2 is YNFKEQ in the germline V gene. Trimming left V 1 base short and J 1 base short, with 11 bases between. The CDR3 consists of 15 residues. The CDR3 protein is CASSQARGGSYEQYF. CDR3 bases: TGTGCCAGCAGCCAAGCTCGAGGGGGTTCCTACGAGCAGTACTTC.

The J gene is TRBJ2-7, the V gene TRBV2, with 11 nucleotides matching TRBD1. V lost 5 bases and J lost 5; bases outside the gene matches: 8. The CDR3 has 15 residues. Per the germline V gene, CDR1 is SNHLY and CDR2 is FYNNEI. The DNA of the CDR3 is TGTGCCAGCAGTCCCCCGGGACAGGGGGTCCACGAGCAGTACTTC. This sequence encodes CASSPPGQGVHEQYF.

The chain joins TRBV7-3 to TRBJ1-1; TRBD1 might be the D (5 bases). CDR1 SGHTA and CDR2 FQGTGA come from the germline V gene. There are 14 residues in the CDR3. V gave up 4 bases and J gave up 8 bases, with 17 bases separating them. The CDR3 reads CASSSEMGEVEAFF. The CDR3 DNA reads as TGTGCCAGCAGCTCAGAAATGGGGGAAGTAGAAGCTTTCTTT.

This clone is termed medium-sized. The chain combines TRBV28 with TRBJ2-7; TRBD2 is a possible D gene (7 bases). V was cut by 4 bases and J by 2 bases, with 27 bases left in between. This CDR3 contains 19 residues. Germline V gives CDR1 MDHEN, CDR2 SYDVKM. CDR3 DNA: TGTGCCAGCAGTTCCTTTATTATGGGAGGGGGGAGGGCGGCCTACGAGCAGTACTTC. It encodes CASSSFIMGGGRAAYEQYF. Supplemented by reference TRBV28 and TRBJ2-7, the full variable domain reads DVKVTQSSRYLVKRTGEKVFLECVQDMDHENMFWYRQDPGLGLRLIYFSYDVKMKEKGDIPEGYSVSREKKERFSLILESASTNQTSMYLCASSSFIMGGGRAAYEQYFGPGTRLTVT.

CDR3 coding DNA: TGTGCCAGCAGCCGACGGACTAGCGGGAGAGGGACCCAAGAGACCCAGTACTTC. It encodes CASSRRTSGRGTQETQYF. V gene TRBV5-6 combines with J gene TRBJ2-5, with 13 nucleotides matching TRBD2. CDR1 is SGHDT and CDR2 is YYEEEE in the germline V gene. The CDR3 consists of 18 residues. J gave up 1 base and V 4 bases, and 10 bases lay outside the gene matches.

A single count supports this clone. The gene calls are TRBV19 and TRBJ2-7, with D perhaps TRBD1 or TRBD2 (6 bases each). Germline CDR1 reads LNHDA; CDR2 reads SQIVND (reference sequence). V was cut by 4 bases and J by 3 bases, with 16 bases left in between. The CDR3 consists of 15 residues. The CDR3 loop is CASSRGAGDFYEQYF. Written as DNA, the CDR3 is TGTGCCAGTAGTAGAGGGGCAGGGGACTTCTACGAGCAGTACTTC.

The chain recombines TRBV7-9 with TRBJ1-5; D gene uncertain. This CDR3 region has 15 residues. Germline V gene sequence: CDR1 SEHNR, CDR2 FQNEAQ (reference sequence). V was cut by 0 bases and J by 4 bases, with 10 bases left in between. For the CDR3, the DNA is TGTGCCAGCAGCTTAGCGGAGGGTTCGAATCAGCCCCAGCATTTT. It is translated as CASSLAEGSNQPQHF.

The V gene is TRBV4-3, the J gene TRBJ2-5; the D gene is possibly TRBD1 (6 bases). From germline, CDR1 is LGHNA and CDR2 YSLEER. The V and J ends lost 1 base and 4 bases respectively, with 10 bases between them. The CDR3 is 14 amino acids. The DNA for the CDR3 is TGCGCCAGCAGCCAAGCAGGGGAGCGAGAGACCCAGTACTTC. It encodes CASSQAGERETQYF.

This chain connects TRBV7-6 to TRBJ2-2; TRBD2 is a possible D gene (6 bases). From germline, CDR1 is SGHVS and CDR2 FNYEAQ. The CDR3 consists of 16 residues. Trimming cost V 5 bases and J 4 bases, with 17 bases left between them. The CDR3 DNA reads TGTGCCAGCAGCCCCCAACCGGGAGAGGGCACCGGGGAGCTGTTTTTT. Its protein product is CASSPQPGEGTGELFF.

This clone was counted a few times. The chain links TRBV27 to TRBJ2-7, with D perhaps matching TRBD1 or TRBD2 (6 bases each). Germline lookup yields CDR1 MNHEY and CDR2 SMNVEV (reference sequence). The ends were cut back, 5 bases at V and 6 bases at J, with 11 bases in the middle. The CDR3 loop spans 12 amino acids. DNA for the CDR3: TGTGCCAGCAGTCTTAGGGGGGCCGAGCAGTACTTC. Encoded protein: CASSLRGAEQYF.